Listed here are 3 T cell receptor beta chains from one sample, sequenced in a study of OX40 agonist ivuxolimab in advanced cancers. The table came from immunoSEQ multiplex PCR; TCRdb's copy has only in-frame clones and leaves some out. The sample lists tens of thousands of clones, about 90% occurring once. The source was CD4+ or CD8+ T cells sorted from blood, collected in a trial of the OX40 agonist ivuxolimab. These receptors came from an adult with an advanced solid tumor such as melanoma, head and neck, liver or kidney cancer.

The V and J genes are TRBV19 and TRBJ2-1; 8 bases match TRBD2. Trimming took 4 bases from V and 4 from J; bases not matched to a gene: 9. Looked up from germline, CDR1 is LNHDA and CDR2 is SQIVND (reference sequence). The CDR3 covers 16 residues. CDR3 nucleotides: TGTGCCAGTAGTACGTTTCTACTAGCGGTTTACAATGAGCAGTTCTTC. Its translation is CASSTFLLAVYNEQFF.

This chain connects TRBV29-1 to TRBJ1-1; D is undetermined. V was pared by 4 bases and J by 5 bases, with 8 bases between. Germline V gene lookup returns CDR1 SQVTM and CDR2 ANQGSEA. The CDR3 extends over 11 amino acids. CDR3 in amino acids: CSVVGYTEAFF. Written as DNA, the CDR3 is TGCAGCGTTGTAGGATATACTGAAGCTTTCTTT. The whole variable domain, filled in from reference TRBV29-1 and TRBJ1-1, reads SAVISQKPSRDICQRGTSLTIQCQVDSQVTMMFWYRQQPGQSLTLIATANQGSEATYESGFVIDKFPISRPNLTFSTLTVSNMSPEDSSIYLCSVVGYTEAFFGQGTRLTVV.

The CDR3 coding sequence is TGTGCCAGCAGCCCACACGGTCGGGGAAGCTCCTACGAGCAGTACTTC. This encodes CASSPHGRGSSYEQYF. This rearrangement joins TRBV7-8 to TRBJ2-7; D is perhaps TRBD2 (5 bases). Germline V gene data show CDR1 as SGHVS and CDR2 as FQNEAQ. V lost 5 bases to trimming and J lost 0 bases, with 17 bases between them. The CDR3 length is 16 residues.